This T cell receptor beta chain was recorded in a study of metastatic and nonmetastatic thyroid tumors. The overall study: Both malignant and benign thyroid patients supplied peripheral blood and tumor or nodule tissue samples, across which the repertoires of these patients were then compared. Study observations and caveats: Across blood and tumor, TCR beta diversity in malignant thyroid tumors was reportedly significantly higher than in benign nodules.

This clone was observed many times. The antigen is undetermined. Thyroid surgery was preceded by no treatment in any patient. V lost 4 bases, J lost 4 bases, and 11 bases lay in between. Germline V CDR1 and CDR2: SGHRS, YFSETQ. This CDR3 contains 14 residues. TCRdb redid the clone calls on the PCR reads using MiXCR. This table holds approximately 90,000 clones, 9.5% to 15% found once. Sample: blood. The sequence was obtained from a female donor with papillary thyroid cancer or a benign thyroid nodule (not recorded which). Some clones in this sample may be carry-over from other donors' samples. The chain couples TRBV5-1 to TRBJ2-2; perhaps TRBD1 as D (6 bases). CDR3 sequence (DNA): TGCGCCAGCAGCCCGGACAGACCCACCGGGGAGCTGTTTTTT. Amino acid sequence: CASSPDRPTGELFF. Full variable domain (remainder filled in from reference TRBV5-1 and TRBJ2-2): KAGVTQTPRYLIKTRGQQVTLSCSPISGHRSVSWYQQTPGQGLQFLFEYFSETQRNKGNFPGRFSGRQFSNSRSEMNVSTLELGDSALYLCASSPDRPTGELFFGEGSRLTVL.